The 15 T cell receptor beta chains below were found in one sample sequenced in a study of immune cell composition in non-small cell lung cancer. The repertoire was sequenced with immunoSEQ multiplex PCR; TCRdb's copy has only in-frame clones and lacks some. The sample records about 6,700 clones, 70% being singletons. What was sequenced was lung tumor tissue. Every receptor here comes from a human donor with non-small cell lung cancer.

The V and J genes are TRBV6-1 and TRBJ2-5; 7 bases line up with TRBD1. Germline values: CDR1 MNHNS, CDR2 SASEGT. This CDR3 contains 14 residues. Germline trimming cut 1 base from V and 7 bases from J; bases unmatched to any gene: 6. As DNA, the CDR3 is TGTGCCAGCAGTGAAGTTCGACAGGGTGGGACCCAGTACTTC. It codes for CASSEVRQGGTQYF.

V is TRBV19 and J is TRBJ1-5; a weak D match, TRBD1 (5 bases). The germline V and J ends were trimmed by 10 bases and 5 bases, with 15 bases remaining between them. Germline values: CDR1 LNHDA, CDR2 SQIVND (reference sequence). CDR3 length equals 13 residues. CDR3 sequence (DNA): TGTGCCACCGAAGGGGCACAGGATCAGCCCCAGCATTTT. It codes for CATEGAQDQPQHF.

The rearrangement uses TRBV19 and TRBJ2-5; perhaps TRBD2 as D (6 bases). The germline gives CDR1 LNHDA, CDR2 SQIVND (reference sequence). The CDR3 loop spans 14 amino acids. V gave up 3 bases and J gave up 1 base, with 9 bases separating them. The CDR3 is CASSMLGGQETQYF. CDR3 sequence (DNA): TGTGCCAGTAGTATGTTGGGGGGCCAAGAGACCCAGTACTTC.

The CDR3 loop reads CASSTQALYEQYF. The CDR3 region has the DNA TGTGCCAGCAGCACACAGGCCCTCTACGAGCAGTACTTC. The chain links TRBV11-2 to TRBJ2-7; D is possibly TRBD1 (5 bases). Germline assignment: CDR1 SGHAT and CDR2 FQNNGV. CDR3 size: 13 residues. The V and J ends lost 5 bases and 3 bases respectively, with 11 bases between them.

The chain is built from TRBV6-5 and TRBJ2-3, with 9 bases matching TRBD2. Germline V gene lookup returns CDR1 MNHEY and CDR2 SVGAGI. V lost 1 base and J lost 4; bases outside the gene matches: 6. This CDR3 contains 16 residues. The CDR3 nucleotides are TGTGCCAGCAGTTACTGGAGCGGGGGGTCTGCAGATACGCAGTATTTT. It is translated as CASSYWSGGSADTQYF.

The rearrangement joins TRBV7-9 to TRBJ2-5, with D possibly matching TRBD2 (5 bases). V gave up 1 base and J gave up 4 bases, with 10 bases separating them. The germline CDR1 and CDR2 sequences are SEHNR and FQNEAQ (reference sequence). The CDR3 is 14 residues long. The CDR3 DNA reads TGTGCCAGCAGCTTAGATAGCGCCGGAGAGACCCAGTACTTC. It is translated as CASSLDSAGETQYF.

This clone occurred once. The CDR3 loop is CASSQPLFRGTGELFF. The CDR3 nucleotides read TGCGCCAGCAGCCAACCTTTATTCCGGGGGACCGGGGAGCTGTTTTTT. The chain carries TRBV4-1 and TRBJ2-2, with a weak D call TRBD2 (6 bases). The CDR3 has 16 amino acids. Germline loops: CDR1 MGHRA, CDR2 YSYEKL. Trimming left V 2 bases short and J 5 bases short, with 15 bases between.

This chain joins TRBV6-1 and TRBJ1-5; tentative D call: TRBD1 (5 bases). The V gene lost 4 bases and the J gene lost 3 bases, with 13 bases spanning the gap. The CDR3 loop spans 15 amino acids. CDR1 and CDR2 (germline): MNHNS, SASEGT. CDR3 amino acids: CASSGHGGNNQPQHF. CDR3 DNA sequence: TGTGCCAGCAGTGGGCACGGGGGTAACAATCAGCCCCAGCATTTT.

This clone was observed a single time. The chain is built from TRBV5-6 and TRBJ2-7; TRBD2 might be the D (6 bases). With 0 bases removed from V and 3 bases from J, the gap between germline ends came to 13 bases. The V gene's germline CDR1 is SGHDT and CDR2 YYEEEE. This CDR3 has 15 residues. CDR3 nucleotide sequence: TGTGCCAGCAGCTTGGCTCTACGGGGGTTCTACGAGCAGTACTTC. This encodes CASSLALRGFYEQYF.

The CDR3 DNA follows: TGTGCCAGCACCCTACTCGACCAAGAGACCCAGTACTTC. It codes for CASTLLDQETQYF. The chain uses TRBV7-9 and TRBJ2-5; no definite D call. Trimming took 7 bases from V and 0 from J, leaving 9 bases between them. Germline V gives CDR1 SEHNR, CDR2 FQNEAQ (reference sequence). The CDR3 has 13 amino acids.

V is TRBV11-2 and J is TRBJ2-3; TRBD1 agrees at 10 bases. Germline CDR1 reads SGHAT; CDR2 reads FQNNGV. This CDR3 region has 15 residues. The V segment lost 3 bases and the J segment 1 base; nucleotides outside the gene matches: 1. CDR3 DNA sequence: TGTGCCAGCAGCTTCGGGACAGGGGGCACAGATACGCAGTATTTT. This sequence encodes CASSFGTGGTDTQYF.

The CDR3 sequence: CASSRIGGIASYNEQFF. CDR3 nucleotides: TGTGCCAGCAGCCGCATAGGCGGGATCGCCTCCTACAATGAGCAGTTCTTC. V and J are TRBV4-2 and TRBJ2-1; possible D gene TRBD2, 6 bases. With 4 bases removed from V and 0 bases from J, the gap between germline ends came to 16 bases. The CDR3 runs 17 residues. Per germline, CDR1 LGHNA and CDR2 YNFKEQ.

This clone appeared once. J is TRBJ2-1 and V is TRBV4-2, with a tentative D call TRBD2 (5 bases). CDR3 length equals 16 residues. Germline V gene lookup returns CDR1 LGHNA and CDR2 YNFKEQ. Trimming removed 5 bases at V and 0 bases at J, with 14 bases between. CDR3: CASSGLASSSYNEQFF. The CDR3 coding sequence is TGTGCCAGCAGCGGGCTAGCCTCGAGCTCCTACAATGAGCAGTTCTTC.

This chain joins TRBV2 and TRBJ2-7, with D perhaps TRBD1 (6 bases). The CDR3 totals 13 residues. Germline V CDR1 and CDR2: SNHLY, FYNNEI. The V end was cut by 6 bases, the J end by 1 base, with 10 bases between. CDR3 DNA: TGTGCCAGCAGCGTCAGGGGATCCTACGAGCAGTACTTC. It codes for CASSVRGSYEQYF. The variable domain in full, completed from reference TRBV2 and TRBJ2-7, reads EPEVTQTPSHQVTQMGQEVILRCVPISNHLYFYWYRQILGQKVEFLVSFYNNEISEKSEIFDDQFSVERPDGSNFTLKIRSTKLEDSAMYFCASSVRGSYEQYFGPGTRLTVT.

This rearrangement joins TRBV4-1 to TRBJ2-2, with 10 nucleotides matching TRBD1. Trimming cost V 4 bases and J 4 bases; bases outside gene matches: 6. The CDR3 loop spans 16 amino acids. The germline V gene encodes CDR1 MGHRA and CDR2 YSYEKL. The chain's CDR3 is CASSLEGQGTTGELFF. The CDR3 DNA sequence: TGCGCCAGCAGCCTCGAGGGACAGGGGACCACCGGGGAGCTGTTTTTT.